This T cell receptor (beta chain) is from a study of blood T cell repertoires in COVID-19. Study in general: Some COVID-19 samples were acute and others convalescent; all came from the United States, Italy and Spain. T cells, B-cell-depleted T cells, or PBMCs supplied cDNA or gDNA.

This clone appeared a single time. How the authors handled the data: It was from reference gene primer amplification that nucleated cell counts were estimated. The data were produced by immunoSEQ multiplex PCR, yet TCRdb's version contains in-frame clones alone and is incomplete. The DNA was the basis for D and trimming; V, J and clone size are from that table. The data contain 150,000 to 200,000 clones, approximately 83% of them singletons. The CDR3 sequence is 14 residues long. V was pared by 5 bases and J by 13 bases, with 23 bases between. CDR1 is MDHEN, CDR2 SYDVKM, per germline. The sample consisted of peripheral blood. This receptor was taken from a man aged 55 to 69 with acute or convalescent COVID-19. The V and J genes are TRBV28 and TRBJ1-1, with no clear D. CDR3: CASSPPTGVGRVFF. The CDR3 region has the DNA TGTGCCAGCAGTCCACCGACCGGGGTGGGAAGGGTTTTCTTT.